These 12 T cell receptor beta chains were all obtained from the same sample, sequenced in a study of low-dose radiotherapy and immunotherapy resistance in tumors. The TCRs were subjected to amplification over approximately 20 PCR cycles employing a constant-region primer in conjunction with a V-primer adapter. Using its own MiXCR run on the reads, TCRdb lists one record per CDR3 protein. This table holds about 50,000 distinct CDR3 sequences, 12% found once. Specified time point: before trial treatment. The specimen was PBMCs, collected before treatment. All receptors derive from a female donor with ovarian cancer.

Of note for this clonotype: A far larger clone lies a single base away; this is likely a read error. The chain links TRBV7-2 to TRBJ2-1; possible D gene TRBD1, 6 bases. V was clipped by 0 bases and J by 10 bases, with 13 bases between them. The CDR3 runs to 14 residues. CDR1 and CDR2 from the germline V gene are SGHTA and FQGNSA. The CDR3 region is CASSLAQGNYEQFF. The CDR3, as DNA: TGTGCCAGCAGCTTAGCACAGGGAAACTACGAGCAGTTCTTC.

This clonotype came up many times. The V call is TRBV29-1, the J call TRBJ2-2; D unresolved. CDR1 is SQVTM, CDR2 ANQGSEA, per germline. The V end was cut by 4 bases, the J end by 5 bases, with 11 bases between. The CDR3 length is 13 residues. Written as DNA, the CDR3 is TGCAGCGTTGTTCACTTTCGGACCGGGGAGCTGTTTTTT. Encoded protein: CSVVHFRTGELFF.

This clonotype came up a few times. The J gene is TRBJ2-3, the V gene TRBV29-1, with D tentatively TRBD2 (5 bases). There are 12 residues in the CDR3. Germline V lookup: CDR1 SQVTM, CDR2 ANQGSEA. The ends were cut back, 5 bases at V and 6 bases at J, with 12 bases in the middle. The CDR3 reads CSVQDLGDTQYF. CDR3 nucleotides: TGCAGCGTTCAGGACTTGGGGGATACGCAGTATTTT.

With respect to this clonotype: This may come from a read error, since a much larger clone is one base off. The chain has TRBV20-1 and TRBJ2-3, with a tentative D call TRBD2 (6 bases). CDR1 DFQATT and CDR2 SNEGSKA come from the germline V gene (reference sequence). The CDR3 sequence is 15 residues long. V was cut by 3 bases and J by 2 bases, with 15 bases left in between. The CDR3 region is CSASGAGRFTDTQYF. The CDR3 nucleotides read TGCAGTGCTAGTGGTGCGGGGAGATTCACAGATACGCAGTATTTT.

This clonotype was recorded at least ten times. CDR3 sequence (DNA): TGTGCCAGCAGTTACTCAAGGGGGACTAGCGGGGGAGCTCTACGAGATACGCAGTATTTT. This gives the protein CASSYSRGTSGGALRDTQYF. This chain connects TRBV6-5 to TRBJ2-3; 14 bases map to TRBD2. Germline V gene sequence: CDR1 MNHEY, CDR2 SVGAGI. CDR3 length: 20 residues. After removal of 0 bases from V and 5 bases from J, the junction contained 13 bases not matched to a gene.

As regards this clonotype: A far larger clone differs by one base, so this is likely a read error. This sequence joins TRBV3-1 and TRBJ2-1; D is unresolved. Per the germline V gene, CDR1 is LGHDT and CDR2 is YNNKEL (reference sequence). CDR3 size: 13 residues. V gave up 1 base and J gave up 10 bases, with 11 bases separating them. The DNA for the CDR3 is TGTGCCAGCAGCCAAGTCGGATCCTACGAGCAGTTCTTC. Its translation: CASSQVGSYEQFF.

There are many counts of this clonotype. The chain combines TRBV20-1 with TRBJ2-7, with D possibly TRBD2 on 6 matching bases. V lost 3 bases to trimming and J lost 0 bases, with 12 bases between them. The CDR3 has 14 amino acids. Germline values: CDR1 DFQATT, CDR2 SNEGSKA (reference sequence). The CDR3 bases are TGCAGTGCTAGCGGGGGAGTAAGCTCCTACGAGCAGTACTTC. Translated: CSASGGVSSYEQYF.

This clonotype was seen repeatedly, ten times or more. The gene calls are TRBV7-2 and TRBJ2-1; 10 bases are a match to TRBD1. Per germline, CDR1 SGHTA and CDR2 FQGNSA. The V segment lost 5 bases and the J segment 10 bases; nucleotides outside the gene matches: 8. This CDR3 has 14 amino acids. This chain's CDR3 is CASSLQGQGPEQFF. CDR3 nucleotide sequence: TGTGCCAGCAGCCTCCAGGGACAGGGGCCGGAGCAGTTCTTC.

The table lists this clonotype with many counts. This chain joins TRBV11-2 and TRBJ2-5, with 10 bases aligning to TRBD2. The germline V gene encodes CDR1 SGHAT and CDR2 FQNNGV. V was pared by 5 bases and J by 4 bases, with 10 bases of the junction left unmatched. The CDR3 is made up of 16 amino acids. CDR3 DNA sequence: TGTGCCAGCAGCCCGAAGCGGGGGGGCCATTTAGAGACCCAGTACTTC. It yields the protein CASSPKRGGHLETQYF.

Many counts were recorded for this clonotype. The chain carries TRBV11-2 and TRBJ2-2; the D gene is possibly TRBD2 (6 bases). The CDR3 is made up of 15 amino acids. Between the trimmed V and J ends, which lost 4 bases and 6 bases, there was a span of 15 bases. Germline V gene sequence: CDR1 SGHAT, CDR2 FQNNGV. The CDR3 DNA sequence: TGTGCCAGCAGCTATGGCGGGATTGGAGCCGGGGAGCTGTTTTTT. This gives the protein CASSYGGIGAGELFF.

This clonotype was observed many times. This chain connects TRBV13 to TRBJ1-1; 7 positions agree with TRBD1. Germline V CDR1 and CDR2: PRHDT, FYEKMQ (reference sequence). The CDR3 has 14 amino acids. V dropped 0 bases and J dropped 8; count of bases not matched to a gene: 6. The CDR3 DNA reads as TGTGCCAGCAGCTTAGGCCTGCAGGGGGGGGAAGCTTTCTTT. It is translated as CASSLGLQGGEAFF. Full variable domain (outside the CDR3, taken from reference TRBV13 and TRBJ1-1): AAGVIQSPRHLIKEKRETATLKCYPIPRHDTVYWYQQGPGQDPQFLISFYEKMQSDKGSIPDRFSAQQFSDYHSELNMSSLELGDSALYFCASSLGLQGGEAFFGQGTRLTVV.

In its sample, this clonotype was seen many times. An end of the junction differs from the germline gene, which may be a read error. The chain uses TRBV20-1 and TRBJ1-1; D not resolved. Germline V gene lookup returns CDR1 DFQATT and CDR2 SNEGSKA (reference sequence). The CDR3 totals 11 residues. The CDR3 coding sequence is TGCAGTGCCCGTTTCGGTACTGAAGCCTTCTTT. Its protein product is CSARFGTEAFF.